The 29 T cell receptor beta chains below all came from one sample that was sequenced in a study of blood T cell repertoires in COVID-19. Repertoires were generated with immunoSEQ multiplex PCR, while TCRdb's copy carries only in-frame clones and drops some. The repertoire has hundreds of thousands of clones, 85% to 90% of them found once; the top ten carry about 1%. The sequencing input was PBMCs or T cells enriched from blood (not recorded which). The source is a man younger than 30 who had recovered from COVID-19.

The genes are TRBV7-8 and TRBJ2-7; D not certain. Germline lookup yields CDR1 SGHVS and CDR2 FQNEAQ. This CDR3 has 13 residues. Trimming took 5 bases from V and 0 from J, leaving 8 bases between them. This CDR3 reads CASSPPSSYEQYF. CDR3 in DNA: TGTGCCAGCAGCCCCCCCAGCTCCTACGAGCAGTACTTC.

The chain employs TRBV19 and TRBJ2-1; maybe TRBD2 (6 bases). Germline CDR1 reads LNHDA; CDR2 reads SQIVND (reference sequence). The CDR3 has 14 amino acids. The V and J ends lost 3 bases and 5 bases respectively, with 11 bases between them. The CDR3 sequence is CASSIGTHNNEQFF. The CDR3 DNA is TGTGCCAGTAGTATCGGGACTCATAACAATGAGCAGTTCTTC. The variable domain in full, with the rest retrieved from reference TRBV19 and TRBJ2-1, is DGGITQSPKYLFRKEGQNVTLSCEQNLNHDAMYWYRQDPGQGLRLIYYSQIVNDFQKGDIAEGYSVSREKKESFPLTVTSAQKNPTAFYLCASSIGTHNNEQFFGPGTRLTVL.

The chain is built from TRBV6-2 or TRBV6-3 and TRBJ2-7; D is perhaps TRBD1 (5 bases). There are 13 residues in the CDR3. Germline values: CDR1 MNHEY, CDR2 SVGEGT. Trimming pared 2 bases from V and 4 bases from J, leaving 9 bases between. CDR3 DNA: TGTGCCAGCAGTTACGAACAGGCATACGAGCAGTACTTC. It translates to CASSYEQAYEQYF.

This chain links TRBV5-4 with TRBJ2-1; TRBD2 aligns across 10 bases. The germline V gene encodes CDR1 SGHNT and CDR2 YYREEE (reference sequence). The CDR3 length is 16 residues. V gave up 0 bases and J gave up 4 bases; unmatched junction bases: 4. This CDR3 is CASSLGASGGYNEQFF. In DNA form, the CDR3 reads TGTGCCAGCAGCTTGGGTGCTAGCGGGGGATACAATGAGCAGTTCTTC.

The chain uses TRBV19 and TRBJ2-1; 11 bases align to TRBD1. Germline assignment: CDR1 LNHDA and CDR2 SQIVND (reference sequence). J was trimmed by 9 bases and V by 8 bases; bases with no gene match: 6. The CDR3 sequence is 13 residues long. DNA for the CDR3: TGTGCCAGTGGGCTCGGACAGGGGGCTGAGCAGTTCTTC. Amino acids: CASGLGQGAEQFF.

The chain employs TRBV19 and TRBJ1-5, with D uncertain. The CDR3 spans 15 residues. Germline V CDR1 and CDR2: LNHDA, SQIVND (reference sequence). Trimming took 7 bases from V and 1 from J, leaving 14 bases between them. CDR3 region: CASIEGGTSNQPQHF. Written as DNA, the CDR3 is TGTGCCAGTATTGAGGGAGGTACGAGCAATCAGCCCCAGCATTTT.

Only one count was recorded for this clone. The rearrangement joins TRBV7-2 to TRBJ2-1, with a weak D call TRBD2 (5 bases). V lost 5 bases and J lost 2, with 7 bases in between. Germline CDR1 SGHTA, CDR2 FQGNSA. This CDR3 spans 13 amino acids. CDR3 DNA sequence: TGTGCCAGCAGCCGCGGGCCCTACAATGAGCAGTTCTTC. The encoded protein is CASSRGPYNEQFF.

This chain uses TRBV19 with TRBJ2-7; tentative D call: TRBD1 (6 bases). This CDR3 has 14 amino acids. Germline V gene lookup returns CDR1 LNHDA and CDR2 SQIVND (reference sequence). Trimming left V 2 bases short and J 0 bases short, with 8 bases between. CDR3 sequence reads: CASSIRTDSYEQYF. The CDR3 DNA sequence: TGTGCCAGTAGTATAAGGACAGACTCCTACGAGCAGTACTTC.

V is TRBV5-1 and J is TRBJ1-2; 7 nucleotides line up with TRBD1. Germline V gene sequence: CDR1 SGHRS, CDR2 YFSETQ. The CDR3 totals 13 residues. Trimming at V came to 0 bases and at J to 9 bases, leaving 5 bases not matched to a gene. The CDR3, as DNA: TGCGCCAGCAGCTTGGGACAGGGTCTGCGCTACACCTTC. Translation gives CASSLGQGLRYTF.

This chain connects TRBV3-1 (or the pseudogene TRBV3-2) to TRBJ2-7; 10 bases agree with TRBD2. This CDR3 is 16 amino acids long. V gave up 1 base and J gave up 4 bases; unmatched junction bases: 7. The germline gives CDR1 LGHDT, CDR2 YNNKEL (reference sequence). The CDR3 DNA reads TGTGCCAGCAGCCAAGCCCTACTAGCGGGATTGTACGAGCAGTACTTC. Its translation is CASSQALLAGLYEQYF.

The chain has TRBV19 and TRBJ1-5, with 7 bases aligning to TRBD1. CDR3 length: 15 residues. The germline CDR1 and CDR2 sequences are LNHDA and SQIVND (reference sequence). V trimming: 2 bases; J trimming: 6 bases; junction bases outside the gene matches: 7. The CDR3 DNA reads TGTGCCAGTAGTATAAGTACAGGGGAAACTCAGCCCCAGCATTTT. Translation: CASSISTGETQPQHF. The whole variable domain, filled in from reference TRBV19 and TRBJ1-5, reads DGGITQSPKYLFRKEGQNVTLSCEQNLNHDAMYWYRQDPGQGLRLIYYSQIVNDFQKGDIAEGYSVSREKKESFPLTVTSAQKNPTAFYLCASSISTGETQPQHFGDGTRLSIL.

The chain joins TRBV27 to TRBJ1-1; D gene uncertain. V lost 5 bases and J lost 1, with 14 bases in between. This CDR3 has 15 residues. From germline, CDR1 is MNHEY and CDR2 SMNVEV (reference sequence). The DNA of the CDR3 is TGTGCCAGCAGTGGGCGGGCTCCCTCGAACACTGAAGCTTTCTTT. It specifies CASSGRAPSNTEAFF.

This chain uses TRBV5-8 with TRBJ1-4, with no clear D. Germline lookup yields CDR1 SGHTS and CDR2 YDEGEE. With 0 bases removed from V and 0 bases from J, the gap between germline ends came to 6 bases. CDR3 size: 15 residues. The CDR3 nucleotides are TGTGCCAGCAGCTTGGATGGAGCAACTAATGAAAAACTGTTTTTT. It encodes CASSLDGATNEKLFF.

The rearrangement joins TRBV7-3 to TRBJ2-1, with TRBD2 matching over 9 bases. The CDR3 runs to 15 residues. Germline CDR1 reads SGHTA; CDR2 reads FQGTGA. V dropped 2 bases and J dropped 5; count of bases not matched to a gene: 4. CDR3 coding DNA: TGTGCCAGCAGCTTAGCGGGAGGGAGAAACAATGAGCAGTTCTTC. Protein product: CASSLAGGRNNEQFF.

J is TRBJ1-2 and V is TRBV3-1 (or the pseudogene TRBV3-2); D is ambiguous. Trimming shortened V by 2 bases and J by 8 bases, and 15 bases separated the two germline ends. Germline CDR1 and CDR2: LGHDT and YNNKEL (reference sequence). CDR3 length: 14 residues. The chain's CDR3 is CASSQPGRRVGYTF. The CDR3 coding sequence is TGTGCCAGCAGCCAACCGGGAAGGAGAGTCGGCTACACCTTC.

This rearrangement joins TRBV15 to TRBJ1-1; 11 positions match TRBD1. Germline loops: CDR1 LNHNV, CDR2 YYDKDF (reference sequence). The CDR3 loop spans 15 amino acids. Losses at the gene ends were 2 bases for V and 2 bases for J; bases not matched to a gene: 1. The CDR3 here is CATSRRTGGNTEAFF. The CDR3 coding sequence is TGTGCCACCAGCAGAAGGACAGGGGGCAACACTGAAGCTTTCTTT.

This clone occurred a few times. The CDR3 coding sequence is TGTGCCAGCAGCATTACTAGTGGTAATGAGCAGTTCTTC. This encodes CASSITSGNEQFF. The chain recombines TRBV7-3 with TRBJ2-1; D possibly corresponds to TRBD2 (5 bases). This CDR3 is built from 13 residues. The germline V gene encodes CDR1 SGHTA and CDR2 FQGTGA. Trimming took off 5 bases at V and 7 bases at J, with 12 bases between the two ends. The whole variable domain, remainder taken from reference TRBV7-3 and TRBJ2-1, is GAGVSQTPSNKVTEKGKYVELRCDPISGHTALYWYRQSLGQGPEFLIYFQGTGAADDSGLPNDRFFAVRPEGSVSTLKIQRTERGDSAVYLCASSITSGNEQFFGPGTRLTVL.

The CDR3 region is CASSQDPLRQYF. In nucleotides, the CDR3 is TGTGCCAGCAGCCAAGATCCCCTCAGGCAGTACTTC. This rearrangement joins TRBV14 to TRBJ2-7; D is uncertain. From germline, CDR1 is SGHDN and CDR2 FVKESK. V was pared by 0 bases and J by 9 bases, with 9 bases between. CDR3 length equals 12 residues.

The V and J genes are TRBV9 and TRBJ1-3, with no clear D. The CDR3 is 14 residues long. The germline CDR1 and CDR2 sequences are SGDLS and YYNGEE. Trimming removed 0 bases from V and 2 bases from J, with 6 bases in between. This CDR3 is CASSVGSTGNTIYF. DNA of the CDR3: TGTGCCAGCAGCGTAGGATCTACTGGAAACACCATATATTTT. The variable domain in full, with the rest retrieved from reference TRBV9 and TRBJ1-3, is DSGVTQTPKHLITATGQRVTLRCSPRSGDLSVYWYQQSLDQGLQFLIQYYNGEERAKGNILERFSAQQFPDLHSELNLSSLELGDSALYFCASSVGSTGNTIYFGEGSWLTVV.

V and J are TRBV7-6 and TRBJ1-1; D not certain. Germline V gives CDR1 SGHVS, CDR2 FNYEAQ. Trimming pared 2 bases from V and 2 bases from J, leaving 6 bases between. The CDR3 extends over 13 amino acids. CDR3 residues: CASSLHSNTEAFF. The CDR3 DNA follows: TGTGCCAGCAGCTTACATTCCAACACTGAAGCTTTCTTT.

The chain links TRBV19 to TRBJ2-7, with a tentative D call TRBD1 (6 bases). V lost 5 bases, J lost 0 bases, and 14 bases lay in between. This CDR3 spans 15 amino acids. The germline V gene encodes CDR1 LNHDA and CDR2 SQIVND (reference sequence). The CDR3 here is CASSDGGRGSYEQYF. The CDR3, as DNA: TGTGCCAGTAGTGATGGGGGCAGGGGCTCCTACGAGCAGTACTTC.

The chain combines TRBV7-9 with TRBJ1-3; the match to TRBD1 covers 7 bases. Losses at the gene ends were 5 bases for V and 11 bases for J; bases not matched to a gene: 9. CDR3 length: 13 residues. CDR1 SEHNR and CDR2 FQNEAQ come from the germline V gene (reference sequence). The CDR3 sequence is CASSITGTAPIYF. CDR3 nucleotide sequence: TGTGCCAGCAGCATAACAGGGACAGCACCCATATATTTT.

The V gene is TRBV6-2 or TRBV6-3, the J gene TRBJ1-5; D remains ambiguous. The germline V gene encodes CDR1 MNHEY and CDR2 SVGEGT. The V end lost 2 bases, the J end lost 5 bases, and 16 bases lay between the germline ends. CDR3 size: 16 residues. The CDR3 DNA reads TGTGCCAGCAGTTACCCCACAACTAGGTGGGATCAGCCCCAGCATTTT. Amino acids: CASSYPTTRWDQPQHF.

This clone was observed a single time. This chain links TRBV6-5 with TRBJ1-2, with D tentatively TRBD1 (5 bases). The length of the CDR3 is 13 residues. The V gene's germline CDR1 is MNHEY and CDR2 SVGAGI. V shed 6 bases and J shed 4 bases, with 12 bases lying between them. The chain's CDR3 is CASRGEGVYGYTF. CDR3 bases: TGTGCCAGCAGGGGGGAGGGAGTCTATGGCTACACCTTC.

This clone occurred a few times. The rearrangement uses TRBV2 and TRBJ1-1, with D perhaps matching TRBD1 (5 bases). This CDR3 contains 12 residues. Germline CDR1 is SNHLY and CDR2 is FYNNEI. Deletions cut 4 bases from V and 5 bases from J, with 8 bases between. The CDR3 sequence: CASSVDSTEAFF. The DNA for the CDR3 is TGTGCCAGCAGTGTCGACAGTACTGAAGCTTTCTTT.

The chain employs TRBV7-8 and TRBJ2-7, with D perhaps matching TRBD1 or TRBD2 (6 bases each). V was cut by 5 bases and J by 1 base, with 12 bases left in between. The CDR3 spans 14 residues. CDR1 is SGHVS and CDR2 is FQNEAQ in the germline V gene. DNA of the CDR3: TGTGCCAGCAGCCGGGGGCAGAGTTCCTACGAGCAGTACTTC. Its translation: CASSRGQSSYEQYF.

This clone was picked up one time. The V and J genes are TRBV21-1 and TRBJ2-4; the table calls TRBD1, which could not be checked here. TRBV21-1 is a pseudogene segment. The CDR3 covers 17 residues. The CDR3 nucleotides read TGTGCCAGCAGCCCACCGAGGGGTAACAGGGGAGGTGACATTCAGTACTTC. It translates to CASSPPRGNRGGDIQYF.

The chain couples TRBV27 to TRBJ1-5, with D possibly TRBD1 on 5 matching bases. The ends were cut back, 1 base at V and 2 bases at J, with 12 bases in the middle. CDR1 is MNHEY, CDR2 SMNVEV, per germline (reference sequence). The CDR3 runs 16 residues. CDR3 amino acids: CASSLYGGSGNQPQHF. Here the CDR3 DNA reads TGTGCCAGCAGTTTATACGGGGGGTCGGGCAATCAGCCCCAGCATTTT.

The chain carries TRBV3-1 (or the pseudogene TRBV3-2) and TRBJ1-5, with D unclear. From germline, CDR1 is LGHDT and CDR2 YNNKEL (reference sequence). Trimming took 1 base from V and 2 from J, leaving 9 bases between them. The CDR3 covers 15 residues. CDR3 sequence: CASSQGAHGNQPQHF. CDR3 bases: TGTGCCAGCAGCCAAGGGGCCCATGGCAATCAGCCCCAGCATTTT.